Listed below are T cell receptor beta chains from one sample, sequenced in a study of shared clonotypes between healthy human individuals. Assay: immunoSEQ multiplex PCR; the TCRdb copy retains only in-frame clones and omits some. Here the sample spans roughly 2.1 million clones, 93% being singletons. Specimen: naive CD8+ T cells from PBMCs. Receptors originate from a man between 18 and 35 years old in good health. Some clones in this sample may be carry-over from other donors' samples. Both conserved end residues are part of each CDR3. The order of the fields is CDR3 protein, CDR3 DNA, J gene, V gene, D gene, clone size. D genes are given only for firm matches. Clone size, where shown, is once, few, many, or a class for clones that have expanded.

CDR3aa: CASSLGVETQYF
CDR3nt: TGTGCCAGCAGTTTAGGAGTAGAGACCCAGTACTTC
j_gene: TRBJ2-5
v_gene: TRBV28
d_gene: -
abundance: -

CDR3aa: CASSYSQGTHQPQHF
CDR3nt: TGTGCCAGCAGTTACTCCCAGGGGACACATCAGCCCCAGCATTTT
j_gene: TRBJ1-5
v_gene: TRBV6-6
d_gene: -
abundance: -

CDR3aa: CASSYSSASSYEQYF
CDR3nt: TGTGCCAGCAGTTACTCTAGCGCAAGCTCCTACGAGCAGTACTTC
j_gene: TRBJ2-7
v_gene: TRBV6-5
d_gene: -
abundance: -

CDR3aa: CASSRWTGVTDTQYF
CDR3nt: TGTGCCAGCAGCAGATGGACAGGAGTCACAGATACGCAGTATTTT
j_gene: TRBJ2-3
v_gene: TRBV9
d_gene: TRBD1
abundance: -

CDR3aa: CASSLRGRVYEQYF
CDR3nt: TGTGCCAGCAGTTTACGCGGACGGGTATACGAGCAGTACTTC
j_gene: TRBJ2-7
v_gene: TRBV27
d_gene: -
abundance: -

CDR3aa: CASSLGWGARTEAFF
CDR3nt: TGTGCCAGCAGCTTAGGCTGGGGGGCGAGAACTGAAGCTTTCTTT
j_gene: TRBJ1-1
v_gene: TRBV7-2
d_gene: -
abundance: -

CDR3aa: CSVVTPVEAFF
CDR3nt: TGCAGCGTCGTCACCCCCGTTGAAGCTTTCTTT
j_gene: TRBJ1-1
v_gene: TRBV29-1
d_gene: -
abundance: -

CDR3aa: CASSYRTGGTEAFF
CDR3nt: TGTGCCAGCAGCTACCGGACAGGGGGCACTGAAGCTTTCTTT
j_gene: TRBJ1-1
v_gene: TRBV5-8
d_gene: TRBD1
abundance: -

CDR3aa: CASRGGWYEQYF
CDR3nt: TGTGCCAGCAGGGGCGGGTGGTACGAGCAGTACTTC
j_gene: TRBJ2-7
v_gene: TRBV27
d_gene: -
abundance: -

CDR3aa: CASRDNEQFF
CDR3nt: TGTGCCAGCAGGGACAATGAGCAGTTCTTC
j_gene: TRBJ2-1
v_gene: TRBV2
d_gene: -
abundance: -

CDR3aa: CASSSRVTGELFF
CDR3nt: TGTGCCAGTAGTAGCAGGGTAACCGGGGAGCTGTTTTTT
j_gene: TRBJ2-2
v_gene: TRBV19
d_gene: -
abundance: -

CDR3aa: CASSYSIGARYNEQFF
CDR3nt: TGTGCCAGCAGTTACTCGATCGGGGCCAGGTACAATGAGCAGTTCTTC
j_gene: TRBJ2-1
v_gene: TRBV6-5
d_gene: -
abundance: -

CDR3aa: CASTDVGAGGPYNEQFF
CDR3nt: TGTGCCAGCACCGACGTTGGGGCGGGAGGGCCCTACAATGAGCAGTTCTTC
j_gene: TRBJ2-1
v_gene: TRBV27
d_gene: TRBD2
abundance: -

CDR3aa: CASTLQGGGYGYTF
CDR3nt: TGTGCCAGCACCCTCCAGGGCGGGGGCTATGGCTACACCTTC
j_gene: TRBJ1-2
v_gene: TRBV9
d_gene: -
abundance: -

CDR3aa: CASSFVSRKTGGLIAYEQYF
CDR3nt: TGTGCCAGCAGCTTTGTTTCCAGAAAGACAGGGGGATTGATCGCCTACGAGCAGTACTTC
j_gene: TRBJ2-7
v_gene: TRBV12-1
d_gene: -
abundance: -

CDR3aa: CASSLAGAGYQPQHF
CDR3nt: TGTGCCAGCAGCTTGGCCGGGGCAGGGTATCAGCCCCAGCATTTT
j_gene: TRBJ1-5
v_gene: TRBV5-6
d_gene: -
abundance: -

CDR3aa: CATSESNQPQHF
CDR3nt: TGTGCCACCAGCGAGAGCAATCAGCCCCAGCATTTT
j_gene: TRBJ1-5
v_gene: TRBV15
d_gene: -
abundance: -

CDR3aa: CAWSSPISTLPYEQYF
CDR3nt: TGTGCCTGGAGTTCCCCGATTTCGACGCTGCCCTACGAGCAGTACTTC
j_gene: TRBJ2-7
v_gene: TRBV30
d_gene: -
abundance: -

CDR3aa: CASTRTSGRGNTWELFF
CDR3nt: TGTGCCAGCACCCGGACTAGCGGGAGGGGGAACACCTGGGAGCTGTTTTTT
j_gene: TRBJ2-2
v_gene: TRBV7-9
d_gene: TRBD2
abundance: -

CDR3aa: CASTGLGPYNEQFF
CDR3nt: TGTGCCAGCACTGGACTAGGCCCGTACAATGAGCAGTTCTTC
j_gene: TRBJ2-1
v_gene: TRBV27
d_gene: TRBD2
abundance: -

CDR3aa: CSVQGGRGHHLYEQYF
CDR3nt: TGCAGCGTCCAGGGGGGTCGGGGACATCACCTTTACGAGCAGTACTTC
j_gene: TRBJ2-7
v_gene: TRBV29-1
d_gene: -
abundance: -

CDR3aa: CASRRGFEQYF
CDR3nt: TGTGCCAGCAGGAGAGGGTTCGAGCAGTACTTC
j_gene: TRBJ2-7
v_gene: TRBV27
d_gene: -
abundance: -

CDR3aa: CASSFPAGGQLGNTIYF
CDR3nt: TGTGCCAGCAGTTTTCCCGCTGGAGGGCAACTGGGAAACACCATATATTTT
j_gene: TRBJ1-3
v_gene: TRBV27
d_gene: -
abundance: once